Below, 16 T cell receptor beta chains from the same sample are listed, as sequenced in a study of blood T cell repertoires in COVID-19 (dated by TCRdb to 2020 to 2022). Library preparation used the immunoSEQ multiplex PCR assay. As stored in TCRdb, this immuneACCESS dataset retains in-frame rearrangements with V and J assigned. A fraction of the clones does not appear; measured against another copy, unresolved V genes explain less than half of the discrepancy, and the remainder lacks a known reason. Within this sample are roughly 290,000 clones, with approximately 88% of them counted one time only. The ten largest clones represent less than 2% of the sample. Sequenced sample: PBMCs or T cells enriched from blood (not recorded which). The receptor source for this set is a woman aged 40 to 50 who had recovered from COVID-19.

The CDR3 coding sequence is TGCGCCAGCAGCTTCTCGGACCTCCCTAGCGGCAAGCAGTACTTC. Its translation: CASSFSDLPSGKQYF. The chain joins TRBV5-1 to TRBJ2-7, with 7 bases that match TRBD2. The CDR3 spans 15 residues. The germline V gene encodes CDR1 SGHRS and CDR2 YFSETQ. V lost 2 bases and J lost 8; bases outside the gene matches: 13.

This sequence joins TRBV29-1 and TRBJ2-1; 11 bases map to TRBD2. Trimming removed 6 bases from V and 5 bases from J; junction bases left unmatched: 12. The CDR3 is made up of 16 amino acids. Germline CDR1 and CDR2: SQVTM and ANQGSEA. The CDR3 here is CSVVTSGAPVHNEQFF. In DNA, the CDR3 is TGCAGCGTAGTGACTAGCGGGGCACCGGTTCACAATGAGCAGTTCTTC.

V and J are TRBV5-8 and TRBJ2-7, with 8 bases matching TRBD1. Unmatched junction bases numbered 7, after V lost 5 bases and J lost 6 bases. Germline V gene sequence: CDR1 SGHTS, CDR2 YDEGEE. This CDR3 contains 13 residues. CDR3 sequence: CASRSDRVSEQYF. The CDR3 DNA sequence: TGTGCCAGCAGATCGGACAGGGTGAGCGAGCAGTACTTC. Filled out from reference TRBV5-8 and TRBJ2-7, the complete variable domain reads EAGVTQSPTHLIKTRGQQATLRCSPISGHTSVYWYQQALGLGLQFLLWYDEGEERNRGNFPPRFSGRQFPNYSSELNVNALELEDSALYLCASRSDRVSEQYFGPGTRLTVT.

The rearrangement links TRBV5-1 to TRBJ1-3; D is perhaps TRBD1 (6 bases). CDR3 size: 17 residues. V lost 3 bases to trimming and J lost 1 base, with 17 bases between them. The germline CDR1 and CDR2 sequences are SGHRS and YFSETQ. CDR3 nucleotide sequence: TGCGCCAGCAGCTCGGCGGCTCCTACAGGGTCTGGAAACACCATATATTTT. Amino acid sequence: CASSSAAPTGSGNTIYF. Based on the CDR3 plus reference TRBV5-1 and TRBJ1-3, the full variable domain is KAGVTQTPRYLIKTRGQQVTLSCSPISGHRSVSWYQQTPGQGLQFLFEYFSETQRNKGNFPGRFSGRQFSNSRSEMNVSTLELGDSALYLCASSSAAPTGSGNTIYFGEGSWLTVV.

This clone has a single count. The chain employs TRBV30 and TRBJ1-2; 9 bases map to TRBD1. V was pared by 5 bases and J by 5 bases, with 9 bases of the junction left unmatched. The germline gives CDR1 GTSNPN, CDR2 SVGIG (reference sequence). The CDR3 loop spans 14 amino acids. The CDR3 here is CAWLNRGRSYGYTF. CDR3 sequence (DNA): TGTGCCTGGCTAAACAGGGGGCGAAGTTATGGCTACACCTTC.

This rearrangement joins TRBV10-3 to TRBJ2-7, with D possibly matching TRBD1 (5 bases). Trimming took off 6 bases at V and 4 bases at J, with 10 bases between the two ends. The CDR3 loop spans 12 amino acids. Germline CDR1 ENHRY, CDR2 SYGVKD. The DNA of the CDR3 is TGTGCCATCAGCGAAACAGGATACGAGCAGTACTTC. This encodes CAISETGYEQYF.

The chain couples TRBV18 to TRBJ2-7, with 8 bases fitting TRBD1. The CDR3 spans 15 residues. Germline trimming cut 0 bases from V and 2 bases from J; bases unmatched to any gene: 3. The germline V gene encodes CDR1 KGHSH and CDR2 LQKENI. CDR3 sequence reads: CASSPPGTGAYEQYF. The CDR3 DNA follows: TGTGCCAGCTCACCACCCGGGACAGGTGCCTACGAGCAGTACTTC.

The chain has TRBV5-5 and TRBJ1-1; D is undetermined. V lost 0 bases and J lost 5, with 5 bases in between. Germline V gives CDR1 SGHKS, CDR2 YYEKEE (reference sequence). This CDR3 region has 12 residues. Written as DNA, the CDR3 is TGTGCCAGCAGCTTGGGGAGAACTGAAGCTTTCTTT. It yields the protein CASSLGRTEAFF.

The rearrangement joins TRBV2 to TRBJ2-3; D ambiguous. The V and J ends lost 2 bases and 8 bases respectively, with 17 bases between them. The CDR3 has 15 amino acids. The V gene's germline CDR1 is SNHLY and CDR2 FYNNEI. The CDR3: CASSESGAPAPTQYF. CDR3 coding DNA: TGTGCCAGCAGTGAATCAGGTGCCCCGGCCCCTACGCAGTATTTT. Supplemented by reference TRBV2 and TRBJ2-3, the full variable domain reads EPEVTQTPSHQVTQMGQEVILRCVPISNHLYFYWYRQILGQKVEFLVSFYNNEISEKSEIFDDQFSVERPDGSNFTLKIRSTKLEDSAMYFCASSESGAPAPTQYFGPGTRLTVL.

CDR3 DNA: TGTGCCTCTTCGGACAGGGACGGAAACACCATATATTTT. Its translation: CASSDRDGNTIYF. The V call is TRBV30, the J call TRBJ1-3; the match to TRBD1 covers 8 bases. J was trimmed by 4 bases and V by 7 bases; bases with no gene match: 6. This CDR3 has 13 amino acids. Germline assignment: CDR1 GTSNPN and CDR2 SVGIG (reference sequence).

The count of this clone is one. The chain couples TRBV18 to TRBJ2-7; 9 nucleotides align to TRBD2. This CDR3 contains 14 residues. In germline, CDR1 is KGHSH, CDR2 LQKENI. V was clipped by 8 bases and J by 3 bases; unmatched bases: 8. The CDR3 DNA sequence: TGTGCCAGCAACCTTAGCGGGGGACGCTACGAGCAGTACTTC. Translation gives CASNLSGGRYEQYF.

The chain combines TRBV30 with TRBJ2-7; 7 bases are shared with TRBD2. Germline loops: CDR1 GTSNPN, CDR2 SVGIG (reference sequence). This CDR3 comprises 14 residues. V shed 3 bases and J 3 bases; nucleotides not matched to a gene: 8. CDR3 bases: TGTGCCTGGAGGCCTGCTAGCGGAAACTACGAGCAGTACTTC. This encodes CAWRPASGNYEQYF.

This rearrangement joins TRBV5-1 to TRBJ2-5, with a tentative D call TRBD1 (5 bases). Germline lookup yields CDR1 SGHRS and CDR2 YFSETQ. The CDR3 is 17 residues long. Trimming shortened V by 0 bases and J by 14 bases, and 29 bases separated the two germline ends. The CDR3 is CASSLGTGRELDQIAYF. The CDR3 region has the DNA TGCGCCAGCAGCTTGGGGACGGGCAGGGAACTGGACCAGATTGCATACTTC.

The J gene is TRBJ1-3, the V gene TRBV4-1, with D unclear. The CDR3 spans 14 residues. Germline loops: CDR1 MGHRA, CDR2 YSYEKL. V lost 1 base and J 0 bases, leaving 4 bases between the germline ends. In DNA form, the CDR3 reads TGCGCCAGCAGCCAAGCGTACTCTGGAAACACCATATATTTT. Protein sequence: CASSQAYSGNTIYF.

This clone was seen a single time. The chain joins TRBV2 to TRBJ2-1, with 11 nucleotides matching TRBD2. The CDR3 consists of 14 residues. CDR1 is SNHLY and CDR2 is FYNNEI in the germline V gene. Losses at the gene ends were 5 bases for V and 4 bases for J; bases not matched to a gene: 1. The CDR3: CASSSSGRYNEQFF. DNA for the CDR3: TGTGCCAGCAGTTCTAGCGGGAGGTACAATGAGCAGTTCTTC.

The CDR3 loop reads CASSLQGSTNEKLFF. The CDR3 nucleotides are TGTGCCAGCAGTTTACAGGGCTCAACTAATGAAAAACTGTTTTTT. The V call is TRBV2, the J call TRBJ1-4, with a tentative D call TRBD1 (6 bases). V was pared by 5 bases and J by 0 bases, with 10 bases between. The CDR3 is 15 amino acids. Germline CDR1 SNHLY, CDR2 FYNNEI.